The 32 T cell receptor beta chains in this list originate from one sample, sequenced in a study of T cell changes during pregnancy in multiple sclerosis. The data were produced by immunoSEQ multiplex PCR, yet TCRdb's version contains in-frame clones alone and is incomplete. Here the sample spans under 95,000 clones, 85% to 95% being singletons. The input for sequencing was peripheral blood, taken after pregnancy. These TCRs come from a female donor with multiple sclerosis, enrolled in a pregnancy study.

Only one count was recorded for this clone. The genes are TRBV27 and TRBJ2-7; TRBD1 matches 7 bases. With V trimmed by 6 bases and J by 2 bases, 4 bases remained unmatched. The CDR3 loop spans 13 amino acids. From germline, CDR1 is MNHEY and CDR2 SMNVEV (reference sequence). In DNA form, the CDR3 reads TGTGCCAGCAGCAGGGACAGCCCCTACGAGCAGTACTTC. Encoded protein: CASSRDSPYEQYF.

Here the CDR3 reads CASSEQVTAGAYNEQFF. The CDR3 bases are TGTGCCAGCAGTGAACAGGTAACGGCAGGGGCCTACAATGAGCAGTTCTTC. The chain couples TRBV25-1 to TRBJ2-1, with D perhaps TRBD1 (6 bases). The V gene lost 2 bases and the J gene lost 2 bases, with 16 bases spanning the gap. The V gene's germline CDR1 is MGHDK and CDR2 SYGVNS. CDR3 length equals 17 residues.

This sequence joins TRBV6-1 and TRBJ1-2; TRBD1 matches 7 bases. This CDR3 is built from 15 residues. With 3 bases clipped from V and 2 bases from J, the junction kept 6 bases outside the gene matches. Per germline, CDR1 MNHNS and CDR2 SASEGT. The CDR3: CASSDLTGPNYGYTF. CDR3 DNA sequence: TGTGCCAGCAGTGACTTGACAGGGCCCAACTATGGCTACACCTTC.

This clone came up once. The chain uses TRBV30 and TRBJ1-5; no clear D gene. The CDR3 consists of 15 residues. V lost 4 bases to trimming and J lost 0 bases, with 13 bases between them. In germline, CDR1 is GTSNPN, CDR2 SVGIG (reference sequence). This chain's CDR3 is CAWTMGDYSNQPQHF. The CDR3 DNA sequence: TGTGCCTGGACGATGGGAGATTATAGCAATCAGCCCCAGCATTTT.

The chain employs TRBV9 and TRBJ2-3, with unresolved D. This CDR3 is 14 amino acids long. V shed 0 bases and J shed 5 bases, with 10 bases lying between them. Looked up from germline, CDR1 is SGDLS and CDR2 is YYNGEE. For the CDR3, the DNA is TGTGCCAGCAGCGTAGACCAGGTGGGAGATACGCAGTATTTT. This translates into CASSVDQVGDTQYF.

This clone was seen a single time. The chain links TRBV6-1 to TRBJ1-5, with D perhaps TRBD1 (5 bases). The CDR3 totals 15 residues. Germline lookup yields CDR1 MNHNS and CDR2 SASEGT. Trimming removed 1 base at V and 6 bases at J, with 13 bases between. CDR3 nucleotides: TGTGCCAGCAGTGAAGGCGGGATGGGGGGTCAGCCCCAGCATTTT. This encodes CASSEGGMGGQPQHF.

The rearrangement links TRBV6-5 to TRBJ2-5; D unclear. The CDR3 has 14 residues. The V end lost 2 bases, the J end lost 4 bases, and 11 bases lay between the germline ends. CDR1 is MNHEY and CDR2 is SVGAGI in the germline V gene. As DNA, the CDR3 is TGTGCCAGCAGTTACGGGCAGGTCTTAGAGACCCAGTACTTC. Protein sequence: CASSYGQVLETQYF.

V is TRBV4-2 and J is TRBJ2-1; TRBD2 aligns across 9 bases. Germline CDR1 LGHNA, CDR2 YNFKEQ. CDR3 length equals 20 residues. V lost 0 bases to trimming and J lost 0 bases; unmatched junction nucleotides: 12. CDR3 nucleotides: TGTGCCAGCAGCCAAGATGGGGCGCCTAGCGGGATGATCTCCTACAATGAGCAGTTCTTC. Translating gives CASSQDGAPSGMISYNEQFF.

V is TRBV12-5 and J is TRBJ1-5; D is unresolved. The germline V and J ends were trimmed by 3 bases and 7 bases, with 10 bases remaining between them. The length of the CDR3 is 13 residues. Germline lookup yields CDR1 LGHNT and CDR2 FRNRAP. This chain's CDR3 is CASGLEGGQPQHF. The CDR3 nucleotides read TGTGCTAGTGGTTTAGAAGGAGGCCAGCCCCAGCATTTT.

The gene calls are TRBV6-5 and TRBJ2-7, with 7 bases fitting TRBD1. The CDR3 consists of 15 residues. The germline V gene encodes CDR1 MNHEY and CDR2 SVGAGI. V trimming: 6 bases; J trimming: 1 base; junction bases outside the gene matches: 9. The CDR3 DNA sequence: TGTGCCAGCAGACACCGGGACAGTGATTCCTACGAGCAGTACTTC. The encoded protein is CASRHRDSDSYEQYF.

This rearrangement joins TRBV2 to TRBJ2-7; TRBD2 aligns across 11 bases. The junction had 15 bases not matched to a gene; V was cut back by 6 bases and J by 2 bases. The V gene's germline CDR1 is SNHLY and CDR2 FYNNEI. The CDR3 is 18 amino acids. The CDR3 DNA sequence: TGTGCCAGCAGAGGACTAGCGGGCTCCGTTCGGGGAGCCTACGAGCAGTACTTC. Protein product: CASRGLAGSVRGAYEQYF.

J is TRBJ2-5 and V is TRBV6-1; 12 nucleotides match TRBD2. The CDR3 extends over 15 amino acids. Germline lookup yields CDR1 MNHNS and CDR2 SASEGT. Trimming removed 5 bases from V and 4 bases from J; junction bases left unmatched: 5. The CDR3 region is CASSMTSGRAETQYF. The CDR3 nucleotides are TGTGCCAGCAGTATGACTAGCGGGAGAGCAGAGACCCAGTACTTC.

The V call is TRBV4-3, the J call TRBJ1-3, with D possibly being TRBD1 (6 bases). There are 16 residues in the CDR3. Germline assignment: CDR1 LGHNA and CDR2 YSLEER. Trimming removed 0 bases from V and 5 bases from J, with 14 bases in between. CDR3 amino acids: CASSQDYPGERNTIYF. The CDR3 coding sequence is TGCGCCAGCAGCCAAGATTATCCAGGGGAGAGAAACACCATATATTTT.

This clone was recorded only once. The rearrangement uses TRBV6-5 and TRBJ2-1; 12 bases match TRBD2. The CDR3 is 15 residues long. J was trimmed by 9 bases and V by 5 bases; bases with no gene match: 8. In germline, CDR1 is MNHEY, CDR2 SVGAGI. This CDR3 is CASSQGLAGRSEQFF. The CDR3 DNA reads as TGTGCCAGCAGTCAAGGACTAGCGGGAAGGAGTGAGCAGTTCTTC.

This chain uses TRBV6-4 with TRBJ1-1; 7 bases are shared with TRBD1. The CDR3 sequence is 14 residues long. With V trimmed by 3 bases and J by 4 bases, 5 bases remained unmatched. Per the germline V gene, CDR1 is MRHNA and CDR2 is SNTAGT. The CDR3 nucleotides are TGTGCCAGCAGTGAAGGGGGCCTCGGCACTGAAGCTTTCTTT. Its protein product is CASSEGGLGTEAFF.

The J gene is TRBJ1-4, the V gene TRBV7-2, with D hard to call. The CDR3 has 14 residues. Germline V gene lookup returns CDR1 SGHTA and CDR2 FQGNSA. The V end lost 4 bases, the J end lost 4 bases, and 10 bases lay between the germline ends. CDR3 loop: CASSSIRGNEKLFF. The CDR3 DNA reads TGTGCCAGCAGCTCGATACGGGGTAATGAAAAACTGTTTTTT.

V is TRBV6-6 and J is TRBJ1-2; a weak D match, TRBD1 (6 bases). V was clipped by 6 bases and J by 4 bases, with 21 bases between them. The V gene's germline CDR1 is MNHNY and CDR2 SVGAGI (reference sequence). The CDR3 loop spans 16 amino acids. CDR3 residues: CASSHSGGGGFYGYTF. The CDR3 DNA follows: TGTGCCAGCAGCCACTCTGGAGGGGGGGGCTTCTATGGCTACACCTTC.

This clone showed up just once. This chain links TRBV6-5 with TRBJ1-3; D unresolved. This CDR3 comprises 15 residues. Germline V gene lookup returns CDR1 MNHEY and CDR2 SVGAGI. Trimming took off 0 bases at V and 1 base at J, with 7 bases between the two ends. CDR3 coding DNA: TGTGCCAGCAGTTACTCGGCACCTTCTGGAAACACCATATATTTT. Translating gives CASSYSAPSGNTIYF.

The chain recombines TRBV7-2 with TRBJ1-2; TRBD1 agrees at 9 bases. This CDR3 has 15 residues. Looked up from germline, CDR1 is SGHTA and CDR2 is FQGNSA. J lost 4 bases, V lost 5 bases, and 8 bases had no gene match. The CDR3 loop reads CASSHGDRDGYGYTF. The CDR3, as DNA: TGTGCCAGCAGCCATGGGGACAGGGATGGCTATGGCTACACCTTC.

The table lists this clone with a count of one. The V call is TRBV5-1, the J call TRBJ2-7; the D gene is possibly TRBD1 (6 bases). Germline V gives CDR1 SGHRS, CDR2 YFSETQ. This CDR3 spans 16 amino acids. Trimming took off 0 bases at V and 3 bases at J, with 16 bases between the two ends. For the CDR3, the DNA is TGCGCCAGCAGCTTGGAACAGGGAGAAAACGGCTACGAGCAGTACTTC. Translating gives CASSLEQGENGYEQYF.

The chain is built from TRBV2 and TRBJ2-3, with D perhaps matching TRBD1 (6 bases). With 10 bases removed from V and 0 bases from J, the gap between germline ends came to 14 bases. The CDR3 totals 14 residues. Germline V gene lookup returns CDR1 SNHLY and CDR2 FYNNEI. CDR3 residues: CATQGYTSTDTQYF. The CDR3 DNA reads TGTGCCACCCAGGGGTATACTAGCACAGATACGCAGTATTTT.

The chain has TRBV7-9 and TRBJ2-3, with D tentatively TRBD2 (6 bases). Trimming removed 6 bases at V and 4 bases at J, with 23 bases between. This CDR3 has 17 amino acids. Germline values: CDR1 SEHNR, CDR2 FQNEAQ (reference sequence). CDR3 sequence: CASSNKSLPGLSDTQYF. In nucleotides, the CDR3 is TGTGCCAGCAGTAATAAGAGCCTACCGGGACTTTCAGATACGCAGTATTTT.

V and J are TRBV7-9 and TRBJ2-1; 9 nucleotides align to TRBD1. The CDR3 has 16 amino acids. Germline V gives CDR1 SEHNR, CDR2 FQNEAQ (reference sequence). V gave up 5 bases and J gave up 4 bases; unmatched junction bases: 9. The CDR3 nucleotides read TGTGCCAGCAGCCCACGTCCCGGGACAGGGTACAATGAGCAGTTCTTC. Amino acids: CASSPRPGTGYNEQFF.

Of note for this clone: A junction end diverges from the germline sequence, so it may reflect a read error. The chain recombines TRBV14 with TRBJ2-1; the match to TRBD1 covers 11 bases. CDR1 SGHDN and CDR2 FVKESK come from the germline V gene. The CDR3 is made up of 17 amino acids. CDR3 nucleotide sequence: TGTGCCAGCAGCCTCCGCAGGGGACAGGGGGTCTACGATGAGCAGTTCTTC. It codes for CASSLRRGQGVYDEQFF.

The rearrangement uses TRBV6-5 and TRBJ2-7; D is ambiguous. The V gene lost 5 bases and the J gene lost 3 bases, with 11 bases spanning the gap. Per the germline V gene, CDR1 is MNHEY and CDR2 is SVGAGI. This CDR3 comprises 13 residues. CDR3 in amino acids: CASSDTPFYEQYF. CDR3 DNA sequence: TGTGCCAGCAGTGATACACCCTTCTACGAGCAGTACTTC.

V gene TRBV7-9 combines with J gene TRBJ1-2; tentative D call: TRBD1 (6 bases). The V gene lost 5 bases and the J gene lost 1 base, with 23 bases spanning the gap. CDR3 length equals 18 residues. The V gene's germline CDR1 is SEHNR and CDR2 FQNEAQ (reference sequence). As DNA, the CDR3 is TGTGCCAGCAGCCCCACGGGAGGGGGAGAACGCTTTAACTATGGCTACACCTTC. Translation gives CASSPTGGGERFNYGYTF.

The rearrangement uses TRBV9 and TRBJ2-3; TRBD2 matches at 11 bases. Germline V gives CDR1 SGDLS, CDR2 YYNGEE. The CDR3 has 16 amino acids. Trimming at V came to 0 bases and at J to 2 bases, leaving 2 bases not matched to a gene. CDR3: CASSVGTSGLTDTQYF. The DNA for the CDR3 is TGTGCCAGCAGCGTAGGGACTAGCGGGCTCACAGATACGCAGTATTTT.

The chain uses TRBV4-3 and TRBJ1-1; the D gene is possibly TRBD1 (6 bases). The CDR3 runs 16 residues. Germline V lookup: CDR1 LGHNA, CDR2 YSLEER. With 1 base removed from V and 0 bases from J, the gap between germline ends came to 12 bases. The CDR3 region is CASSQGQVHMNTEAFF. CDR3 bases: TGCGCCAGCAGCCAAGGACAGGTACACATGAACACTGAAGCTTTCTTT.

The CDR3 loop is CASSVGLTDKSYNSPLHF. In DNA, the CDR3 is TGTGCCAGCAGCGTAGGCCTCACTGACAAGTCCTATAATTCACCCCTCCACTTT. V gene TRBV9 combines with J gene TRBJ1-6; D is unclear. This CDR3 is 18 amino acids long. V lost 0 bases and J lost 1, with 14 bases in between. The germline CDR1 and CDR2 sequences are SGDLS and YYNGEE.

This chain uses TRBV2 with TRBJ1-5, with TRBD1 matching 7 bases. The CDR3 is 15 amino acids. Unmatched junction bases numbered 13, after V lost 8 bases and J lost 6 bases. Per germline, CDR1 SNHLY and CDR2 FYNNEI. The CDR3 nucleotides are TGTGCCAGCTCGTGGGTCGACAGGGCGGTTCAGCCCCAGCATTTT. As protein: CASSWVDRAVQPQHF. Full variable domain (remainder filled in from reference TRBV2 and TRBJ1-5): EPEVTQTPSHQVTQMGQEVILRCVPISNHLYFYWYRQILGQKVEFLVSFYNNEISEKSEIFDDQFSVERPDGSNFTLKIRSTKLEDSAMYFCASSWVDRAVQPQHFGDGTRLSIL.

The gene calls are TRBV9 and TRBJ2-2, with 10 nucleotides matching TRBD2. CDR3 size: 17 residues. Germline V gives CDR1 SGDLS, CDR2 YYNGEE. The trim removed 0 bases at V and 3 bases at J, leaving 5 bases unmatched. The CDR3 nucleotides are TGTGCCAGCAGCGTAGGCCTAGCGGGAGTTCACACCGGGGAGCTGTTTTTT. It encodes CASSVGLAGVHTGELFF.

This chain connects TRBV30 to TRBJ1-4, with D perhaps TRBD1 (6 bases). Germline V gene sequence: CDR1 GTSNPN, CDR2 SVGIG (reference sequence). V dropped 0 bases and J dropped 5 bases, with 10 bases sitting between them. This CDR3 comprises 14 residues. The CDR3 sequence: CAWSVDQGNEKLFF. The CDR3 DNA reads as TGTGCCTGGAGTGTTGACCAGGGGAATGAAAAACTGTTTTTT. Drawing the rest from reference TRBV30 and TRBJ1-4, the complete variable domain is SQTIHQWPATLVQPVGSPLSLECTVEGTSNPNLYWYRQAAGRGLQLLFYSVGIGQISSEVPQNLSASRPQDRQFILSSKKLLLSDSGFYLCAWSVDQGNEKLFFGSGTQLSVL.